This is a list of T cell receptor beta chains from one sample in a study of CD8 T cells in ankylosing spondylitis. TCRdb recomputed calls from the 5' RACE reads with MiXCR, one row per CDR3 protein. The sample has approximately 200,000 distinct CDR3 sequences; around 13% are singletons. The sample taken for sequencing was blood, either unsorted or a sorted T cell fraction (not recorded which). The origin of the receptors is a male donor with ankylosing spondylitis or in good health (not recorded which). CDR3s include the opening cysteine and the closing phenylalanine or tryptophan. Clone size, where shown, is once, few, many, or a class for clones that have expanded.

>TRBV7-6|few
CASSRTLGSYEQYF
>TRBV4-1|-
CASSQGSGYEQYF
>TRBV30|-
CAYPVGLHGYTF
>TRBV6-4|-
CASSALAGTGNEQFF
>TRBV12-3/TRBV12-4|few
CASSLLGGIGKLFF
>TRBV12-3/TRBV12-4|few
CASSLRPITEAFF
>TRBV12-3/TRBV12-4|-
CASSFSGITEAFF
>TRBV2|-
CASTRWGRDQPQHF
>TRBV12-3/TRBV12-4|few
CASSDSLNTEAFF
>TRBV2|once
CASSVTVSRTDTQYF
>TRBV10-2|many
CASFRGTEAFF
>TRBV12-3/TRBV12-4|many
CASSAGTVNEKLFF
>TRBV29-1|few
CSVLGQGHYEQYF